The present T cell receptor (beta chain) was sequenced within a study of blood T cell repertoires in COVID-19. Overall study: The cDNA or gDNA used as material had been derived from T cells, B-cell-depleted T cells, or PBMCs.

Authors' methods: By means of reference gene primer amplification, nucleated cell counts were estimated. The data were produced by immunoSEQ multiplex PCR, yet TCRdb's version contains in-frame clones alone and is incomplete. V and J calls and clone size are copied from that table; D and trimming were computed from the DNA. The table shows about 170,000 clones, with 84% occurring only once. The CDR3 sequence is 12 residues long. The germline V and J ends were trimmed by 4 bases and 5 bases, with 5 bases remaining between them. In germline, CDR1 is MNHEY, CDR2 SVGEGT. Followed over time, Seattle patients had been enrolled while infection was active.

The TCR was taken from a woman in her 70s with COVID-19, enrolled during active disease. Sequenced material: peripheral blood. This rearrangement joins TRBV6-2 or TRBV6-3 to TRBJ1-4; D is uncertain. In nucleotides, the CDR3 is TGTGCCAGCAGTTCTCCCAATGAAAAACTGTTTTTT. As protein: CASSSPNEKLFF.